This record concerns one T cell receptor beta chain sequence. Its antigen is unidentified. Constant-segment primers served in 5'RACE that generated TCR alpha and TCR beta cDNA libraries bearing sample barcodes and UMIs. TCRdb reprocessed the 5' RACE reads with MiXCR, giving one entry per CDR3 protein. The sample lists about 470,000 distinct CDR3 sequences, over 15% seen once, with around an eighth in the top ten. This record belongs to a study of T-cell memory formation after mild COVID-19. Whole-study context: TCR clusters were largely donor specific. Whole-study results and caveats: The second-wave clones peaking on day 37 were not confirmed as SARS-CoV-2-specific. Contracting CD8+ clones were enriched in EMRA, CD4+ mainly in CM and EM.

The receptor was isolated from an adult woman who had mild COVID-19 (a few samples of this study predate the infection). Cell type and time point are not known. The material sequenced was PBMCs or a T cell subset sorted from them (not recorded which).

CDR3 protein: CASRGQFNEQYF. For the CDR3, the DNA is TGTGCCAGCAGGGGACAGTTCAACGAGCAGTACTTC. V usage is TRBV5-6 and J usage is TRBJ2-7, with 7 bases matching TRBD1. The CDR3 extends over 12 amino acids. Germline assignment: CDR1 SGHDT and CDR2 YYEEEE. The V segment lost 5 bases and the J segment 5 bases; nucleotides outside the gene matches: 4.